Sequencing of this TCR beta chain was carried out in a study of technical replicates of blood from a few donors. Trimming took 10 bases from V and 2 from J, leaving 21 bases between them. Germline CDR1 LNHDA, CDR2 SQIVND (reference sequence). This CDR3 contains 16 residues. The protocol was immunoSEQ multiplex PCR, while the TCRdb copy is restricted to in-frame clones and leaves out a portion. The table lists about 99,000 clones, 95% of them singletons. The rearrangement links TRBV19 to TRBJ1-3; D call uncertain. Sequenced material: T cells isolated from PBMCs. The source of this sequence is a human donor in good health. CDR3 amino acids: CATSAPRGQTGNTIYF. The CDR3 DNA reads as TGTGCCACTTCGGCCCCACGAGGTCAAACTGGAAACACCATATATTTT.